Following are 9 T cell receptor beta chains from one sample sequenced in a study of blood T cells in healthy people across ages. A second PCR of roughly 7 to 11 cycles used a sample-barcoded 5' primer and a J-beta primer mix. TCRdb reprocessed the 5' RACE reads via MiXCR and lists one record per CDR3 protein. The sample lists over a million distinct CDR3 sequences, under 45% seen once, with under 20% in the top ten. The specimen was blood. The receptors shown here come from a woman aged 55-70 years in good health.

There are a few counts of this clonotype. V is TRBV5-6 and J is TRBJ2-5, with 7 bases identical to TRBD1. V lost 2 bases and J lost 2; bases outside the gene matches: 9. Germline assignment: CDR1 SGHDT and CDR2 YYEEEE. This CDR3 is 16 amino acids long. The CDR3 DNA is TGTGCCAGCAGCTTAGCCGGGACAGTGAGACAAGAGACCCAGTACTTC. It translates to CASSLAGTVRQETQYF.

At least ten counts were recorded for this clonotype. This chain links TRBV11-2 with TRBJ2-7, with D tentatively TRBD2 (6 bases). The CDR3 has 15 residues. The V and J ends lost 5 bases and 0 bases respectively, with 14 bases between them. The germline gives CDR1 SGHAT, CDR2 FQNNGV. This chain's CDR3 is CASSLGGTSSYEQYF. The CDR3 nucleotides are TGTGCCAGCAGCCTCGGCGGGACCAGCTCCTACGAGCAGTACTTC. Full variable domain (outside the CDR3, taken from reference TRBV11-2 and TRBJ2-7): EAGVAQSPRYKIIEKRQSVAFWCNPISGHATLYWYQQILGQGPKLLIQFQNNGVVDDSQLPKDRFSAERLKGVDSTLKIQPAKLEDSAVYLCASSLGGTSSYEQYFGPGTRLTVT.

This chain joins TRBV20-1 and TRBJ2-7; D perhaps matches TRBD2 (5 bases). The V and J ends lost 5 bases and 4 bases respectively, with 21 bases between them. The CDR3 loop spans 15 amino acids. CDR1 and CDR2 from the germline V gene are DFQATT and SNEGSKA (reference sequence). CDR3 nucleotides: TGCAGTGCTCCACGAGACGACCGAGGGCCTTACGAGCAGTACTTC. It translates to CSAPRDDRGPYEQYF.

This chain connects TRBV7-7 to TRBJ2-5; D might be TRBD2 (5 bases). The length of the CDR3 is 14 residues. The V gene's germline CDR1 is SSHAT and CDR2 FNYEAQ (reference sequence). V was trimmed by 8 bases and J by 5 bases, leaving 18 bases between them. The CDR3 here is CASGSQRAWETQYF. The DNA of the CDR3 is TGTGCCAGCGGGAGTCAAAGGGCGTGGGAGACCCAGTACTTC.

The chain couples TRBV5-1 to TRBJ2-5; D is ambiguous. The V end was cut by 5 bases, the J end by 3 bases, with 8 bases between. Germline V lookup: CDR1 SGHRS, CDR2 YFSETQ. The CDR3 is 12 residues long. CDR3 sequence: CASRILEETQYF. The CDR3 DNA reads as TGCGCCAGCAGAATTTTAGAAGAGACCCAGTACTTC.

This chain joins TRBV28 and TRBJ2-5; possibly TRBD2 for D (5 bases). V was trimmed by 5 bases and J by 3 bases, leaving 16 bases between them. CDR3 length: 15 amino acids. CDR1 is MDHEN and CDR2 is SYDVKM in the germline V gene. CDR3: CASSPERVKKETQYF. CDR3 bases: TGTGCCAGCAGTCCCGAGAGGGTAAAGAAAGAGACCCAGTACTTC.

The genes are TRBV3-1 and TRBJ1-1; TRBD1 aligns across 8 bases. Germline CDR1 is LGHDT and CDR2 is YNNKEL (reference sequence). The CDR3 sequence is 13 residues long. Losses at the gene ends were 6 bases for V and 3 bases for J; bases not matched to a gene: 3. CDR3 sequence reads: CASSHRGYTEAFF. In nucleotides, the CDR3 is TGTGCCAGCAGTCACAGGGGGTACACTGAAGCTTTCTTT.

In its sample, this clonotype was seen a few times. The CDR3 loop is CATSDLGLAPDTQYF. Here the CDR3 DNA reads TGTGCCACCAGTGACCTAGGACTAGCGCCAGATACGCAGTATTTT. The chain joins TRBV24-1 to TRBJ2-3, with 9 positions matching TRBD2. This CDR3 has 15 residues. J lost 4 bases, V lost 4 bases, and 5 bases had no gene match. CDR1 KGHDR and CDR2 SFDVKD come from the germline V gene.

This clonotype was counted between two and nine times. The CDR3 loop is CASTRASQETQYF. DNA for the CDR3: TGTGCCAGCACTCGGGCCTCACAAGAGACCCAGTACTTC. The chain combines TRBV6-5 with TRBJ2-5; no clear D gene. The CDR3 is 13 residues long. Looked up from germline, CDR1 is MNHEY and CDR2 is SVGAGI. The V end was cut by 7 bases, the J end by 2 bases, with 11 bases between.